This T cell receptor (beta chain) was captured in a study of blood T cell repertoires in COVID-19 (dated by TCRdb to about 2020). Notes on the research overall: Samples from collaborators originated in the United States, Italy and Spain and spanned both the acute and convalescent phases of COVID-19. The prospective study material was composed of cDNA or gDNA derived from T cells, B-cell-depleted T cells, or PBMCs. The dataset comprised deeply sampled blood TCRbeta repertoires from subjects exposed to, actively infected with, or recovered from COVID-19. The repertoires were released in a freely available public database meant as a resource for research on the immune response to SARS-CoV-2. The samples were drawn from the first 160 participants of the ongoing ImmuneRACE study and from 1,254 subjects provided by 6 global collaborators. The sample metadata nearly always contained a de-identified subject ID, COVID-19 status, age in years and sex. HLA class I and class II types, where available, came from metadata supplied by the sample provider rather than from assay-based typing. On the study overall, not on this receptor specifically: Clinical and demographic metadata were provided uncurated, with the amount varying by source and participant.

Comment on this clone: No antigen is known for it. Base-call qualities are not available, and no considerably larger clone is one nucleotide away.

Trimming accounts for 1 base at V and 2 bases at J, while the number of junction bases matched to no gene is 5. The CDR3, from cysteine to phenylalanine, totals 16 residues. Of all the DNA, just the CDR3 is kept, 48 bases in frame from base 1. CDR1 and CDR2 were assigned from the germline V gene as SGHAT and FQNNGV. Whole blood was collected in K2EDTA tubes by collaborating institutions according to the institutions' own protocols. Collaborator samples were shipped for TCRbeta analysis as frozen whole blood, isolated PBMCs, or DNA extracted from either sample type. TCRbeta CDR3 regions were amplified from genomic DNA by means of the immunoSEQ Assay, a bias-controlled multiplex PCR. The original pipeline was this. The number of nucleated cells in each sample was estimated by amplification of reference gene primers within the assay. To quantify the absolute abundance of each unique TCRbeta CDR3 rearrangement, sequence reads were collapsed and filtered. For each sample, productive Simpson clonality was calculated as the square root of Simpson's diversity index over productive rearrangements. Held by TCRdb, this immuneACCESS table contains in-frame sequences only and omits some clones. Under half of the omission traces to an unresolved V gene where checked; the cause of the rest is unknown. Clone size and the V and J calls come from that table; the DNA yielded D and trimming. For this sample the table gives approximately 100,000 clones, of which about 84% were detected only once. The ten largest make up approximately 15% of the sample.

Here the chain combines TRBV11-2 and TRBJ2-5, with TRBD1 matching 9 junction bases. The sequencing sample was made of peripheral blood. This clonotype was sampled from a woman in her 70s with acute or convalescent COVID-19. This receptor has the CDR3 CASSLGYRGPQETQYF. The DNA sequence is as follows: TGTGCCAGCAGCTTAGGTTACAGGGGGCCACAAGAGACCCAGTACTTC.